This T cell receptor (beta chain) was found in a study of T cell responses to AZD1222 COVID-19 vaccine. Using immunoSEQ multiplex PCR, the repertoire was profiled, and TCRdb retains in-frame clones only, with some absent. The sample contains 110,000 or so clones, about 87% of which appear only once. Germline V gives CDR1 ENHRY, CDR2 SYGVKD. After removal of 0 bases from V and 1 base from J, the junction contained 4 bases not matched to a gene. The CDR3 is made up of 17 amino acids. This clone was picked up a small number of times. This specimen was peripheral blood, taken 28 days after the second AZD1222 dose. V gene TRBV10-3 combines with J gene TRBJ2-2, with TRBD2 matching 8 bases. This TCR came from an adult who received the AZD1222 COVID-19 vaccine. CDR3: CAISESTGLGNTGELFF. Here the CDR3 DNA reads TGTGCCATCAGTGAGTCGACGGGACTAGGGAACACCGGGGAGCTGTTTTTT.